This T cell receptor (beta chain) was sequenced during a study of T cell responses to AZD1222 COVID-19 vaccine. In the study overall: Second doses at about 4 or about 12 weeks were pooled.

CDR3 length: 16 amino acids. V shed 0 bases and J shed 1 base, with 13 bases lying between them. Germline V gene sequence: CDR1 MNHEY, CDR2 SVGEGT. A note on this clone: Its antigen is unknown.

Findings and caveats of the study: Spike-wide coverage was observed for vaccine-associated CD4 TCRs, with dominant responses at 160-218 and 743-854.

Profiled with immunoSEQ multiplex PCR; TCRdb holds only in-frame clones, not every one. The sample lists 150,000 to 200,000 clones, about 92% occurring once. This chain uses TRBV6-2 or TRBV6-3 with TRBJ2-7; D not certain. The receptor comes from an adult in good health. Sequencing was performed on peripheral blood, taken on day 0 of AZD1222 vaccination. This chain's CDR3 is CASSYSTGSRSYEQYF. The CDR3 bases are TGTGCCAGCAGTTACTCGACGGGCAGTCGTTCCTACGAGCAGTACTTC.